The rows below give T cell receptor beta chains drawn from one sample of a study of CD8+CD57+ T cells in acquired aplastic anemia. TCRdb used MiXCR to reprocess the reads, holding one entry per CDR3 protein. This repertoire shows 400,000 to 500,000 distinct CDR3 sequences, about two thirds found once; its top ten account for approximately 4%. Sequenced: sorted CD4+, CD8+, or CD8+CD57+ T cells (not recorded which) from PBMCs. These receptors came from a human donor in good health, serving as a control. Each CDR3 is given with its conserved first and last residue. The D gene is left open where the match is weak. The size of a clone is reported for some rows only, either as once, few or many, or as a class for expanded clones.

TRBJ1-2,TRBV20-1,TRBD1,15,many,CSADSGTGWSVVITF,TGCAGTGCTGACTCCGGGACAGGGTGGAGTGTTGTCATAACCTTC
TRBJ1-6,TRBV10-2,-,13,-,CASSDRGRSPLHF,TGCGCCAGCAGTGACAGGGGACGATCACCCCTCCACTTT
TRBJ2-3,TRBV20-1,-,15,many,CSARDTGSGTDTQYF,TGCAGTGCTAGAGACACAGGGTCAGGTACAGATACGCAGTATTTT
TRBJ1-6,TRBV14,-,13,-,CASSREWDSPLHF,TGTGCCAGCAGCCGGGAGTGGGACTCACCCCTCCACTTT
TRBJ2-7,TRBV20-1,TRBD2,13,-,CSAPRLAGGEQYF,TGCAGTGCCCCTAGACTAGCGGGGGGGGAGCAGTACTTC
TRBJ2-1,TRBV7-6,-,11,-,CASSLGTTQFF,TGTGCCAGCAGCTTAGGGACGACCCAGTTCTTC
TRBJ1-2,TRBV6-1,TRBD1,15,many,CASSIITGDSYGYTF,TGTGCCAGCAGTATAATTACAGGGGATAGCTATGGCTACACCTTC
TRBJ2-1,TRBV11-3,TRBD2,15,once,CASSIAGEGYNEQFF,TGTGCCAGCAGTATAGCGGGAGAGGGTTACAATGAGCAGTTCTTC
TRBJ2-3,TRBV24-1,-,16,-,CATSDPGAAGADTQYF,TGTGCCACCAGTGATCCGGGGGCAGCCGGCGCAGATACGCAGTATTTT
TRBJ1-4,TRBV15,-,15,few,CASSANRVVTEKLFF,TGTGCCAGCAGTGCTAACAGGGTAGTGACTGAAAAACTGTTTTTT
TRBJ2-7,TRBV10-1,-,13,-,CASNLRGSHEQYF,TGTGCCAGCAACCTGAGGGGTTCCCACGAGCAGTACTTC
TRBJ1-2,TRBV1,-,12,once,CTSSRATYGYTF,TGCACCAGCAGCAGGGCGACCTATGGCTACACCTTC
TRBJ1-2,TRBV7-9,-,14,-,CASSLSAQETQYFF,TGTGCCAGCAGCTTGTCAGCTCAAGAGACCCAGTACTTCTTC
TRBJ2-7,TRBV19,-,13,-,CTSSRQVTYEQYF,TGTACCAGTAGCCGACAGGTCACTTACGAGCAGTACTTC
TRBJ2-1,TRBV29-1,TRBD1,14,-,CGVGLGAGGDEQFF,TGCGGCGTTGGCTTAGGGGCAGGGGGCGATGAGCAGTTCTTC
TRBJ1-2,TRBV4-3,-,14,-,CASSQDTRANGYTF,TGCGCCAGCAGCCAAGATACCAGGGCTAATGGCTACACCTTC
TRBJ1-4,TRBV7-9,TRBD1,14,-,CASSRGQLNEKLFF,TGTGCCAGCAGCCGGGGACAGCTTAATGAAAAACTGTTTTTT
TRBJ2-3,TRBV9,-,17,many,CASSREPGTAGTDTQYF,TGTGCCAGCAGCCGAGAGCCCGGGACCGCCGGCACAGATACGCAGTATTTT
TRBJ2-5,TRBV6-2/TRBV6-3,-,11,many,CASSTGETQYF,TGTGCCAGCAGTACGGGAGAGACCCAGTACTTC
TRBJ2-1,TRBV7-2,TRBD2,14,many,CASTLAGYYNEQFF,TGTGCCAGCACCCTAGCGGGGTACTACAATGAGCAGTTCTTC
TRBJ1-5,TRBV9,-,16,-,CASSVATTGGHETQHF,TGTGCCAGCAGCGTAGCTACGACGGGGGGGCATGAGACCCAGCATTTT
TRBJ1-2,TRBV20-1,-,16,-,CSVRGVGRQPNYGYTF,TGCAGTGTTAGAGGGGTAGGGAGACAGCCAAACTATGGCTACACCTTC
TRBJ2-3,TRBV24-1,-,12,-,CATSDGHDTQYF,TGTGCCACCAGTGACGGGCACGATACGCAGTATTTT